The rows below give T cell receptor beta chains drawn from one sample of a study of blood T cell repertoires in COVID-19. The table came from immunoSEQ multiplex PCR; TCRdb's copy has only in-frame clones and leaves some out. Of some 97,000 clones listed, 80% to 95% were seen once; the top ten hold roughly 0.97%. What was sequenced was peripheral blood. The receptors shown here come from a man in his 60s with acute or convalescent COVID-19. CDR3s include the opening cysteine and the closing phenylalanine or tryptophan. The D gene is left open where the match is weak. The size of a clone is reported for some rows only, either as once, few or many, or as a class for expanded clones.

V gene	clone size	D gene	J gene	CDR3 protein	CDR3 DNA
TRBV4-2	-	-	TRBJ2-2	CASSQARGRDGELFF	TGTGCCAGCAGCCAAGCAAGGGGAAGGGACGGGGAGCTGTTTTTT
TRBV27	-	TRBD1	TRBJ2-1	CASSLGDSQHAFF	TGTGCCAGCAGTTTAGGGGACAGCCAGCACGCGTTCTTC
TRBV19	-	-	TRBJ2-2	CASSLQANTGELFF	TGTGCCAGTAGCCTTCAGGCGAACACCGGGGAGCTGTTTTTT
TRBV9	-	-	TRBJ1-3	CASGAAGGNTIYF	TGTGCCAGCGGGGCAGCAGGGGGAAACACCATATATTTT
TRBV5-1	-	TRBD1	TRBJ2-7	CASSAGTGGLYEQYF	TGCGCCAGCAGCGCGGGGACAGGGGGTCTCTACGAGCAGTACTTC
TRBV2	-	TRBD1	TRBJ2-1	CASSDGTAPFF	TGTGCCAGCAGTGACGGGACAGCACCGTTCTTC
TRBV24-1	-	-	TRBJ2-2	CATSPSRVAGELFF	TGTGCCACCAGCCCGTCCAGGGTGGCCGGGGAGCTGTTTTTT
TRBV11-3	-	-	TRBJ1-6	CASSLSPGGSPLHF	TGTGCCAGCAGCTTAAGCCCCGGGGGTTCACCCCTCCACTTT
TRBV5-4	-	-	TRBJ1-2	CASSPGVGAQYGYTF	TGTGCCAGCAGCCCCGGCGTGGGCGCGCAATATGGCTACACCTTC
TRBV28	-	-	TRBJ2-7	CATRVDEQYF	TGTGCCACCCGGGTTGACGAGCAGTACTTC
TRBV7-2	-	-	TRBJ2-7	CASSLDYGSYEQYF	TGTGCCAGCAGCTTAGATTACGGGTCCTACGAGCAGTACTTC
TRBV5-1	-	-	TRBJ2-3	CASSDPQGPDTQYF	TGCGCCAGCAGCGACCCACAGGGTCCAGATACGCAGTATTTT
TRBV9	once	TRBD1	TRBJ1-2	CASSQGGGGYNYGYTF	TGTGCCAGCAGCCAGGGGGGCGGCGGATATAACTATGGCTACACCTTC
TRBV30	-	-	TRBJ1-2	CAWSPRGGAHGYTF	TGTGCCTGGAGTCCCCGGGGGGGCGCGCATGGCTACACCTTC
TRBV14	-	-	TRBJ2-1	CASSYSSNFNEQFF	TGTGCCAGCAGCTATAGTTCTAACTTCAATGAGCAGTTCTTC
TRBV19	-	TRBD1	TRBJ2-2	CASTRQGGGSYTGELFF	TGTGCCAGTACCCGACAGGGTGGGGGTTCCTACACCGGGGAGCTGTTTTTT
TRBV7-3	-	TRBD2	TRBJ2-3	CASTLVGTSVKDTQYF	TGTGCCAGCACCCTCGTCGGGACTAGCGTCAAGGATACGCAGTATTTT
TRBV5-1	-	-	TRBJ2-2	CASSSAGLPNTGELFF	TGCGCCAGCAGCTCCGCCGGACTCCCTAACACCGGGGAGCTGTTTTTT
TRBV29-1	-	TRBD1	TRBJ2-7	CSVGSLGQGANEQYF	TGCAGCGTTGGGAGTCTGGGACAGGGGGCTAACGAGCAGTACTTC
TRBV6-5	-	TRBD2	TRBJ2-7	CASSTGLAERRQYF	TGTGCCAGCAGTACGGGACTAGCTGAGCGCCGGCAGTACTTC
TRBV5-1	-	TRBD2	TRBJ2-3	CASSLRGTSGSGTDTQYF	TGCGCCAGCAGCCTGAGGGGGACTAGCGGGAGCGGCACAGATACGCAGTATTTT
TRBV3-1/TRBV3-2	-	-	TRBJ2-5	CASSQGRKETQYF	TGTGCCAGCAGCCAAGGCAGGAAGGAGACCCAGTACTTC